Sequencing of this T cell receptor (beta chain) was carried out in a study of liver allograft versus peripheral blood T cells. Across the study: The study compared liver allograft T cell receptor repertoires against peripheral blood repertoires of liver transplant recipients.

One entry per CDR3 protein results from TCRdb running MiXCR on the reads. The data show 5,500 to 6,500 distinct CDR3 sequences, 16% seen once. The CDR3 contains 17 residues. J gave up 4 bases and V 0 bases, and 6 bases lay outside the gene matches. Germline CDR1 is SGDLS and CDR2 is YYNGEE. Only a few counts were recorded for this clonotype. The sequence came from a human patient who had a liver transplant. Some T cells may trace back to the graft donor. This rearrangement joins TRBV9 to TRBJ2-1; 11 bases are shared with TRBD2. The CDR3 reads CASSVDSGTSGYNEQFF. The CDR3 nucleotides are TGTGCCAGCAGCGTAGATAGTGGGACTAGCGGATACAATGAGCAGTTCTTC.